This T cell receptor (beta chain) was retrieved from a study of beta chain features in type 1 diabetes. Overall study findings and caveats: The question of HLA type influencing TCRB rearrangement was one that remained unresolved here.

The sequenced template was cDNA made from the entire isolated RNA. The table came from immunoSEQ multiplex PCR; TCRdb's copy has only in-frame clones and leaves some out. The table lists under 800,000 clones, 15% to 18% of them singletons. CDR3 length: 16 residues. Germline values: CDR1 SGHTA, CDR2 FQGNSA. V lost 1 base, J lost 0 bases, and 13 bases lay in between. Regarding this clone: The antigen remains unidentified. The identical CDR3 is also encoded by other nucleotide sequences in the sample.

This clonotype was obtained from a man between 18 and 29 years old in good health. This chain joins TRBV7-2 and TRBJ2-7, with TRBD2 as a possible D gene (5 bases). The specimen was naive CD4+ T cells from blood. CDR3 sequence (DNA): TGTGCCAGCAGCTTAGTTGGCAGCGGCAGCTCCTACGAGCAGTACTTC. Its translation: CASSLVGSGSSYEQYF.